This record covers a single TCR beta chain. The target antigen is unknown. This sample was included in a study of T cells after yellow fever vaccination. Study conclusions and caveats: Most clones from primary vaccination were detected again post-booster (approximately 97% CD4, 88% CD8).

MiXCR, applied by TCRdb to the 5' RACE reads, yields one record per CDR3 protein. The table lists about 580,000 distinct CDR3 sequences, around a sixth of them singletons. V was pared by 1 base and J by 5 bases, with 14 bases between. This CDR3 contains 15 residues. V gene TRBV12-3 or TRBV12-4 combines with J gene TRBJ2-5, with D perhaps given as TRBD1 or TRBD2 (5 bases each). The sample consisted of PBMCs, taken less than 6 days after the first yellow fever vaccination. The origin of this receptor is a man aged 18 to 35 who received the YFV17D yellow fever vaccine. The CDR3 protein is CASSLGSGRRETQYF. CDR3 nucleotides: TGTGCCAGCAGTTTAGGTTCGGGACGACGGGAGACCCAGTACTTC.